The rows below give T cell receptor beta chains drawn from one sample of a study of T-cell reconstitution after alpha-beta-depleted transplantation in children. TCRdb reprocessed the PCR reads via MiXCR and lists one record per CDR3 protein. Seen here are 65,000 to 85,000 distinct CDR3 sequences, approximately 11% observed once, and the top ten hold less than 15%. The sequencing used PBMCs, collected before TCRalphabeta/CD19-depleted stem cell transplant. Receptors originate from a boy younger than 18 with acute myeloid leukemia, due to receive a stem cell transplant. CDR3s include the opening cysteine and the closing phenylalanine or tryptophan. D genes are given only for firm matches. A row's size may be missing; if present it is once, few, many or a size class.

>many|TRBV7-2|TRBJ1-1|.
CASSLEVDTEAFF
TGTGCCAGCAGCTTAGAGGTGGACACTGAAGCTTTCTTT
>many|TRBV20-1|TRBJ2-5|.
CSASSQGVGETQYF
TGCAGTGCTAGTTCGCAGGGCGTAGGAGAGACCCAGTACTTC
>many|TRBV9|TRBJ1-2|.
CASSGLGLHGYTF
TGTGCCAGCAGCGGGCTCGGGCTCCATGGCTACACCTTC
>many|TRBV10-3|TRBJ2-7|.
CAISVMTSSYEQYF
TGTGCCATCAGTGTTATGACTAGCTCCTACGAGCAGTACTTC
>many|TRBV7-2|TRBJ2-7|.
CASSLQPGSYEQYF
TGTGCCAGCAGCTTACAGCCCGGGTCGTACGAGCAGTACTTC
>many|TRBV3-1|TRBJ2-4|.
CASSQGPGGAAKNIQYF
TGTGCCAGCAGCCAAGGGCCGGGCGGGGCGGCCAAAAACATTCAGTACTTC
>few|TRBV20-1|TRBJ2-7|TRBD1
CSAGTPGQGTYEQYF
TGCAGTGCTGGAACACCGGGACAGGGTACGTACGAGCAGTACTTC
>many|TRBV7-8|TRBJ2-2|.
CASSPSPAGRNTGELFF
TGTGCCAGCAGCCCCTCCCCCGCGGGGAGGAACACCGGGGAGCTGTTTTTT
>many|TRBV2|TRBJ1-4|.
CASSKTGTPNEKLFF
TGTGCCAGCAGTAAGACCGGGACACCGAATGAAAAACTGTTTTTT
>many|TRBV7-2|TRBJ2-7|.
CASSLGLSSSYEQYF
TGTGCCAGCAGCTTAGGACTCTCCTCGTCCTACGAGCAGTACTTC
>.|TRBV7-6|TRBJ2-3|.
CASSPNPKRDTQYF
TGTGCCAGCAGCCCTAACCCCAAGCGGGATACGCAGTATTTT
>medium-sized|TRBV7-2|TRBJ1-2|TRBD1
CASSLGGTGYGYTF
TGTGCCAGCAGCTTAGGTGGGACAGGCTATGGCTACACCTTC
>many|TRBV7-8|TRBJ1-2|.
CASSFGGILGGYTF
TGTGCCAGCAGCTTTGGCGGAATACTGGGTGGCTACACCTTC
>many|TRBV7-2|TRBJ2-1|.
CASSLVPGSYNEQFF
TGTGCCAGCAGCTTAGTCCCAGGGTCCTACAATGAGCAGTTCTTC
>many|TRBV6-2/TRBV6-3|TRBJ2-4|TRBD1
CASTTGTGSNIQYF
TGTGCCAGCACCACGGGGACAGGGTCAAACATTCAGTACTTC
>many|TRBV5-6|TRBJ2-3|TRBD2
CASSLAGGDTQYF
TGTGCCAGCAGCTTAGCGGGAGGCGATACGCAGTATTTT
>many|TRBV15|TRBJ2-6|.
CATSTRVMAGANVLTF
TGTGCCACCAGCACCAGGGTAATGGCTGGGGCCAACGTCCTGACTTTC
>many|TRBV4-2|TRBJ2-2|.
CASSQDKLAITGELFF
TGTGCCAGCAGCCAAGATAAGTTAGCGATCACCGGGGAGCTGTTTTTT
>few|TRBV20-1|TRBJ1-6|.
CSAREGGQFSPLHF
TGCAGTGCTAGAGAAGGGGGACAATTTTCACCCCTCCACTTT
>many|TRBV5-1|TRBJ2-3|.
CASSLDRDRADTQYF
TGCGCCAGCAGCTTGGATAGGGATAGGGCAGATACGCAGTATTTT
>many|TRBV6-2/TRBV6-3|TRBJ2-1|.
CASSLASGAYNEQFF
TGTGCCAGCAGTTTAGCATCGGGCGCCTACAATGAGCAGTTCTTC
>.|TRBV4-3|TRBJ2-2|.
CASSQVGGGELFF
TGCGCCAGCAGCCAAGTTGGAGGCGGGGAGCTGTTTTTT
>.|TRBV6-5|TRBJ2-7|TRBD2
CASSWGLAGSYEQYF
TGTGCCAGCAGTTGGGGACTAGCGGGATCCTACGAGCAGTACTTC
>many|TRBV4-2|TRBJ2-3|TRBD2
CASGLAGPSGGTDTQYF
TGTGCCAGTGGACTAGCGGGACCTAGCGGGGGGACAGATACGCAGTATTTT
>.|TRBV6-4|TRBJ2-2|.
CASRARAGELFF
TGTGCCAGCAGGGCTCGGGCCGGGGAGCTGTTTTTT
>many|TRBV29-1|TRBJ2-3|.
CSVRNTDTQYF
TGCAGCGTGCGGAACACAGATACGCAGTATTTT
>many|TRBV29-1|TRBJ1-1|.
CSVDTGATEAFF
TGCAGCGTTGACACCGGGGCGACTGAAGCTTTCTTT
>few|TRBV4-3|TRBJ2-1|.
CASSRGTGGANEQFF
TGCGCCAGCAGCCGAGGAACAGGTGGGGCCAATGAGCAGTTCTTC
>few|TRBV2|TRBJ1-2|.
CASLTFRGNYGYTF
TGTGCCAGCCTTACTTTCAGGGGCAACTATGGCTACACCTTC
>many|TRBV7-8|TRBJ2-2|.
CASSHIVTGGTGELFF
TGTGCCAGCAGCCATATAGTGACAGGCGGCACCGGGGAGCTGTTTTTT
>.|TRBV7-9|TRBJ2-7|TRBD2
CASSLGTSWDEQYF
TGTGCCAGCAGCTTAGGGACTAGCTGGGACGAGCAGTACTTC
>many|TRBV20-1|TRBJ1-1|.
CSARSGVGTEAFF
TGCAGTGCTAGATCAGGAGTCGGCACTGAAGCTTTCTTT
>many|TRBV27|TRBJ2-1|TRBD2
CASTYLAGGIYNEQFF
TGTGCCAGCACTTACCTGGCGGGAGGGATCTACAATGAGCAGTTCTTC
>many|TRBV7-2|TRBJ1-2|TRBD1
CASSFTGTGGYGYTF
TGTGCCAGCAGCTTTACCGGGACAGGGGGATATGGCTACACCTTC
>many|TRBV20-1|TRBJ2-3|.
CSARTLGGTDTQYF
TGCAGTGCTAGGACCCTTGGGGGCACAGATACGCAGTATTTT
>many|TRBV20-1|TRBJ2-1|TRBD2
CSAGPSGGARNEQFF
TGCAGTGCAGGCCCTAGCGGGGGGGCAAGAAATGAGCAGTTCTTC
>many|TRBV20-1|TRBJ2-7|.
CSAPRQEQYF
TGCAGTGCGCCAAGACAGGAGCAGTACTTC
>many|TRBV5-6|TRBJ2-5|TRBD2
CASSPGTSEETQYF
TGTGCCAGCAGCCCGGGGACTAGTGAGGAGACCCAGTACTTC
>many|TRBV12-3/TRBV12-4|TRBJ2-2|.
CASSLVGYGELFF
TGTGCCAGCAGTTTGGTGGGTTACGGGGAGCTGTTTTTT
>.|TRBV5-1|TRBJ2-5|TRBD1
CASSRSGGVAETQYF
TGCGCCAGCAGCCGGTCAGGGGGCGTCGCAGAGACCCAGTACTTC
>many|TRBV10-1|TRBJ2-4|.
CASSERDLAKNIQYF
TGCGCCAGCAGTGAACGGGATCTAGCCAAAAACATTCAGTACTTC
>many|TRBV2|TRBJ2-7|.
CASSLGINYEQYF
TGTGCCAGCAGTCTCGGGATAAACTACGAGCAGTACTTC
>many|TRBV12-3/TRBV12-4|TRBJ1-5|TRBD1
CASSSGQGAGQPQHF
TGTGCCAGCAGCTCAGGACAGGGGGCAGGACAGCCCCAGCATTTT
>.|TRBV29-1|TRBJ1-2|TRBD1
CSVFPGRGGNTF
TGCAGCGTCTTCCCGGGGAGAGGGGGCAACACCTTC
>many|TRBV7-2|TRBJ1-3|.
CASSLAGARGNTIYF
TGTGCCAGCAGCTTAGCCGGGGCTCGTGGAAACACCATATATTTT
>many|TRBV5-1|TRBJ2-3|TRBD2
CASSLRLAGSTDTQYF
TGCGCCAGCAGCCTCCGGCTAGCGGGCAGCACAGATACGCAGTATTTT
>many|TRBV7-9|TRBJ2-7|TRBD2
CASSLGTSGISYEQYF
TGTGCCAGCAGCTTAGGGACTAGCGGGATCTCCTACGAGCAGTACTTC
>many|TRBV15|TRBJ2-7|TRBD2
CATSRDDTLASYEQYF
TGTGCCACCAGCAGAGATGATACACTAGCGTCCTACGAGCAGTACTTC
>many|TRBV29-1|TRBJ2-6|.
CSVGEGTGANVLTF
TGCAGCGTTGGCGAGGGGACTGGGGCCAACGTCCTGACTTTC
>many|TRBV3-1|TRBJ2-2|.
CASSQAGTGELFF
TGTGCCAGCAGCCAAGCTGGCACCGGGGAGCTGTTTTTT
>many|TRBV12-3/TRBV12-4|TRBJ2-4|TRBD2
CASSAFSAGEVKNIQYF
TGTGCCAGCAGTGCCTTTTCAGCGGGAGAGGTCAAAAACATTCAGTACTTC
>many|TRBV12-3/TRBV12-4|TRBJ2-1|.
CASSWFGAGPSYNEQFF
TGTGCCAGCAGTTGGTTCGGTGCGGGGCCCTCCTACAATGAGCAGTTCTTC
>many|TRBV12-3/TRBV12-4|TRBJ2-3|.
CASSLVTGGQTQYF
TGTGCCAGCAGTTTAGTTACGGGCGGCCAGACGCAGTATTTT
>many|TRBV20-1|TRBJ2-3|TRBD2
CSAQQTSASTDTQYF
TGCAGTGCTCAACAGACTAGCGCGAGCACAGATACGCAGTATTTT
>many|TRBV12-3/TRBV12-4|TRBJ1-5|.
CASSRMNQPQHF
TGTGCCAGCAGTCGGATGAATCAGCCCCAGCATTTT
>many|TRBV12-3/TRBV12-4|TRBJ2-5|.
CASSWSGETQYF
TGTGCCAGCAGTTGGAGCGGTGAGACCCAGTACTTC
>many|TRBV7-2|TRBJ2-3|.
CASSAQGDTDTQYF
TGTGCCAGCAGCGCTCAGGGAGATACAGATACGCAGTATTTT
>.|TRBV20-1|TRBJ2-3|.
CSASSTSGDTQNF
TGCAGTGCTAGTTCGACTAGTGGAGATACGCAGAATTTT
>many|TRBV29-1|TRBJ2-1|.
CSVNDEQFF
TGCAGCGTCAACGATGAGCAGTTCTTC